This section outlines one T cell receptor beta chain sequence together with its context. This specimen comes from a study of blood T cell repertoires in COVID-19. Profiled with immunoSEQ multiplex PCR; TCRdb holds only in-frame clones, not every one. Here the sample spans around 260,000 clones, 85% being singletons. Germline assignment: CDR1 SGHRS and CDR2 YFSETQ. This CDR3 spans 15 amino acids. After removal of 9 bases from V and 2 bases from J, the junction contained 9 bases not matched to a gene. Sequencing input: peripheral blood. The clonotype originates from a human donor in a cohort sampled during active COVID-19. This chain joins TRBV5-1 and TRBJ2-3, with TRBD2 matching over 10 bases. CDR3: CATTRGTSVTDTQYF. In DNA, the CDR3 is TGCGCCACCACGAGGGGGACTAGCGTCACAGATACGCAGTATTTT. Looking up the rest from reference TRBV5-1 and TRBJ2-3 gives the full variable domain: KAGVTQTPRYLIKTRGQQVTLSCSPISGHRSVSWYQQTPGQGLQFLFEYFSETQRNKGNFPGRFSGRQFSNSRSEMNVSTLELGDSALYLCATTRGTSVTDTQYFGPGTRLTVL.